This TCR beta chain was found in a study of CD8 T cells in Susac syndrome. With random hexamers, roughly 0.5 to 1 ug RNA was reverse transcribed. Amplification of TCR beta CDR3 spanned 54 Vbeta and 13 Jbeta via immunoSEQ multiplex PCR. TCRdb re-analysed the immunoSEQ multiplex PCR reads in MiXCR, keeping a single row per CDR3 protein. The sample yields 400,000 to 550,000 distinct CDR3 sequences, 75% to 90% seen once. The V gene lost 0 bases and the J gene lost 0 bases, with 12 bases spanning the gap. This CDR3 comprises 17 residues. Germline V gene lookup returns CDR1 LGHNA and CDR2 YNFKEQ. The specimen was CD8+ T cells from PBMCs. The TCR originated in a human donor with multiple sclerosis. V is TRBV4-2 and J is TRBJ1-3; possible D gene TRBD1, 5 bases. This CDR3 is CASSQDRWGSSGNTIYF. As DNA, the CDR3 is TGTGCCAGCAGCCAAGATCGTTGGGGGAGCTCTGGAAACACCATATATTTT.